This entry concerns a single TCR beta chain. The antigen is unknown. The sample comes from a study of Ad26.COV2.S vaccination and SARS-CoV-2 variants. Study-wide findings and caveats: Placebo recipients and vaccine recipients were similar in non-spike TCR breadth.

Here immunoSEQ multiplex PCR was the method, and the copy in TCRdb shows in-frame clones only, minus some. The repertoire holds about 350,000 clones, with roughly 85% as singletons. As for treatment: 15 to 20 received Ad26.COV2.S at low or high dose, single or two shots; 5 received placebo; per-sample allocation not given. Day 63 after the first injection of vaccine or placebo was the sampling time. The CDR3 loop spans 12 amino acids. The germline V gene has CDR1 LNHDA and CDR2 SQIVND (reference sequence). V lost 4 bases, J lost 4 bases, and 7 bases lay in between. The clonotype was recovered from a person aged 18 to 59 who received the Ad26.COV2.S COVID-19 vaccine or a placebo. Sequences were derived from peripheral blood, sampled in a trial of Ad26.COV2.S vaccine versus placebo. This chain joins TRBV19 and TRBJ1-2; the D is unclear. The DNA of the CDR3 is TGTGCCAGTAGTACCCCAAGCTATGGCTACACCTTC. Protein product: CASSTPSYGYTF.